The clone carrying this T cell receptor beta chain was seen many times. Its antigen is not identified. This entry comes from a study of identical twins. Notes on the study in general: Analyses of zero insertions could, in part, be confounded by invariant MAIT and iNKT cells. The abundant beta clonotypes from cord blood had fewer insertions, and memory repertoires had none of this. There was an excess of low generation probability in the out-of-frame alpha sequences that twins shared.

TCRdb redid the calling of the 5' RACE reads with MiXCR, one entry per CDR3 protein. The top ten clones hold 1.5% to 2% of a sample with 640,000 or so distinct CDR3 sequences, approximately 6.1% of them seen once. In every case, the donor was a healthy Caucasian. The sample comprised naive T cells sorted from blood. The sequence derives from a young man in good health.

CDR3 in amino acids: CASSPSYEETQYF. DNA of the CDR3: TGTGCCAGCAGCCCGAGCTACGAAGAGACCCAGTACTTC. This chain uses TRBV7-9 with TRBJ2-5; D gene unclear. The CDR3 sequence is 13 residues long. Germline CDR1 and CDR2: SEHNR and FQNEAQ (reference sequence). V was shortened by 5 bases and J by 3 bases, with 10 bases between the two germline ends.